The present T cell receptor (beta chain) was sequenced within a study of neurological immune-mediated disorders (dated by TCRdb to between 2019 and 2020). Broadly, across the study: Peripheral blood TCR-beta repertoires from patients with HTLV-I-associated myelopathy (HAM/TSP), patients with multiple sclerosis, and healthy controls were compared in the study using UMI-based sequencing. The 95 to 110 TCR-beta libraries covered PBMC samples along with longitudinal samples, technical triplicates, and paired sorted CD4+ and CD8+ T-cell subsets. The cohort comprised some 71 subjects: 15 or so HAM/TSP patients, roughly 34 multiple sclerosis patients and about 20 healthy controls.

From the germline V gene, CDR1 is LGHNA and CDR2 is YNFKEQ. Inclusive of the bounding cysteine and phenylalanine, the CDR3 is 16 residues long. Of the read, only the CDR3 DNA is kept; its 48 bases are in frame from base 1. The V end loses 0 bases and the J end loses 2 bases, and a stretch of 14 bases separates them. What the research found in general, with its limitations: No identical CDR3 amino acid sequences were found to be shared among expanded clones across subjects, suggesting that TCR-beta repertoires were private in all groups. The highest TCR clonal expansion was observed in HAM/TSP patients, whereas the lowest was observed in MS patients, even when compared with healthy controls.

Healthy controls were blood bank volunteers in Maryland, USA. Libraries from unsorted PBMCs were made from 2 million PBMCs kept in RNAlater at -80 degrees C until RNA extraction. PBMCs were separated from peripheral blood using Ficoll-Hypaque density gradient centrifugation and then cryopreserved in liquid nitrogen. This clonotype showed up many times. What antigen it recognizes has not been identified. Per-nucleotide qualities are absent, and no much larger clonotype sits a single base away. To synthesize cDNA, template-switch 5'RACE was performed with a primer carrying a 10-nucleotide random unique molecular identifier so that each TCR transcript was tagged. Every sequencing run yielded over 190 million TCR-beta sequences covering 15-18 subjects. The RNeasy kit was used to extract total RNA. Using the KAPA Real-time Library Amplification kit, TCR-beta VDJ regions were amplified with primers for the TCR constant region and the 5'RACE anchor. Sample indexes and Illumina adaptors were added in a first PCR, and a second PCR then increased library yield. The roughly 650 bp TCR product was size-selected on a 2% E-gel SizeSelection system after Ampure bead purification. Library quality was checked on a Bioanalyzer, concentration was measured with Qubit, and libraries were quantified with the Kapa Library Quantification kit before pooling. Paired-end 2 x 150 bp sequencing of the libraries was performed on an Illumina HiSeq 2500. To increase sequence diversity, about 24-32% phiX was spiked into each library pool. Turning to the authors' computational methods: Quality-filtered reads were processed with the UMI-based MiGEC pipeline, which removed over 75% of raw TCR sequences during error correction. IMGT germline references were used for alignment of VDJ genes, and clonotypes were defined by a unique CDR3 amino acid sequence together with V-J genes. VDJtools evaluated clonal expansion, Shannon diversity and CDR3 relatedness (CalcPairwiseDistances, ClusterSamples); CLCbio workbench built phylogenetic trees. Using coefficient-of-variation modelling across technical triplicates, the study counted a clone as expanded if it had at least 8 unique UMIs. In-frame beta chains were kept once TCRdb had trimmed the public reads at Q25 with fastp and called clones with MiXCR. Under each unique CDR3 protein, matching rows form one entry showing the most common genes and DNA. These V and J calls originate from TCRdb's pipeline instead of the authors' own analysis. The sample table lists 45,000 to 50,000 distinct CDR3 sequences, about 25% of them with a count of one. Over 20% of the sample rests with the top ten.

Material: PBMCs. The chain is encoded by TRBV4-2 joined to TRBJ2-7, with the D gene not confidently named. The receptor was isolated from a woman in her seventies in good health. The DNA sequence is as follows: TGTGCCAGCAGCCAAGATGGTGGGGTAGCCACCTACGAGCAGTACTTC. Its coded protein is CASSQDGGVATYEQYF.